Detailed here is one T cell receptor (beta chain). It may be a read error: a sequence one base away is much more abundant. The data belong to a study of regulatory T cells in long-lasting Graves disease. J lost 4 bases, V lost 4 bases, and 3 bases had no gene match. The CDR3 totals 14 residues. The TCR beta library used iRepertoire HTBI primers with Arm-PCR amplification of CDR3. MiXCR, applied by TCRdb to the multiplex PCR reads, yields one record per CDR3 protein. The profile covers 500,000 to 700,000 distinct CDR3 sequences, with about 30% appearing a single time and under 50% taken by the ten largest. Stated time point: persistent/refractory GD, antithyroid drugs over 5 years with positive TRAb. With RNA extracted from PBMCs as input, the TCR library was made. Patients were from an endocrinology department in Xi'an, China.

V usage is TRBV12-3 or TRBV12-4 and J usage is TRBJ1-2; 10 bases agree with TRBD1. The sample in question was peripheral blood mononuclear cells (PBMCs), obtained when the disease was refractory, from a patient treated with antithyroid drugs. This sequence was found in a female donor with Graves disease. For the CDR3, the DNA is TGTGCCAGCAGTTCCTGGGACAGGGGCTATGGCTACACCTTC. Encoded protein: CASSSWDRGYGYTF.